The clone carrying this T cell receptor beta chain was seen only a few times. Its matching antigen is unknown. The data are from a study of T cells after yellow fever vaccination. Study-level findings and limits: Peak timing came faster in the weaker secondary response, day 5 versus 15. Researchers cautioned that FACS-sorted repertoires could harbor abundant clonotypes contaminating from the bulk population.

TCRdb analysed the 5' RACE reads with MiXCR anew, one entry per CDR3 protein. The data show 450,000 to 600,000 distinct CDR3 sequences, with roughly a sixth seen just once and approximately 15% held by the top ten. The CDR3 consists of 13 residues. V lost 5 bases and J lost 6, with 11 bases in between. Germline V CDR1 and CDR2: MNHEY, SMNVEV (reference sequence). This sequence joins TRBV27 and TRBJ2-4, with a tentative D call TRBD1 (5 bases). The sequenced sample was PBMCs, obtained 5 to 6 days after the first yellow fever vaccination. The receptor was derived from a man between 18 and 35 years old who received the YFV17D yellow fever vaccine. The CDR3 bases are TGTGCCAGCAGTCCCCGACAGCGAAACATTCAGTACTTC. It codes for CASSPRQRNIQYF.